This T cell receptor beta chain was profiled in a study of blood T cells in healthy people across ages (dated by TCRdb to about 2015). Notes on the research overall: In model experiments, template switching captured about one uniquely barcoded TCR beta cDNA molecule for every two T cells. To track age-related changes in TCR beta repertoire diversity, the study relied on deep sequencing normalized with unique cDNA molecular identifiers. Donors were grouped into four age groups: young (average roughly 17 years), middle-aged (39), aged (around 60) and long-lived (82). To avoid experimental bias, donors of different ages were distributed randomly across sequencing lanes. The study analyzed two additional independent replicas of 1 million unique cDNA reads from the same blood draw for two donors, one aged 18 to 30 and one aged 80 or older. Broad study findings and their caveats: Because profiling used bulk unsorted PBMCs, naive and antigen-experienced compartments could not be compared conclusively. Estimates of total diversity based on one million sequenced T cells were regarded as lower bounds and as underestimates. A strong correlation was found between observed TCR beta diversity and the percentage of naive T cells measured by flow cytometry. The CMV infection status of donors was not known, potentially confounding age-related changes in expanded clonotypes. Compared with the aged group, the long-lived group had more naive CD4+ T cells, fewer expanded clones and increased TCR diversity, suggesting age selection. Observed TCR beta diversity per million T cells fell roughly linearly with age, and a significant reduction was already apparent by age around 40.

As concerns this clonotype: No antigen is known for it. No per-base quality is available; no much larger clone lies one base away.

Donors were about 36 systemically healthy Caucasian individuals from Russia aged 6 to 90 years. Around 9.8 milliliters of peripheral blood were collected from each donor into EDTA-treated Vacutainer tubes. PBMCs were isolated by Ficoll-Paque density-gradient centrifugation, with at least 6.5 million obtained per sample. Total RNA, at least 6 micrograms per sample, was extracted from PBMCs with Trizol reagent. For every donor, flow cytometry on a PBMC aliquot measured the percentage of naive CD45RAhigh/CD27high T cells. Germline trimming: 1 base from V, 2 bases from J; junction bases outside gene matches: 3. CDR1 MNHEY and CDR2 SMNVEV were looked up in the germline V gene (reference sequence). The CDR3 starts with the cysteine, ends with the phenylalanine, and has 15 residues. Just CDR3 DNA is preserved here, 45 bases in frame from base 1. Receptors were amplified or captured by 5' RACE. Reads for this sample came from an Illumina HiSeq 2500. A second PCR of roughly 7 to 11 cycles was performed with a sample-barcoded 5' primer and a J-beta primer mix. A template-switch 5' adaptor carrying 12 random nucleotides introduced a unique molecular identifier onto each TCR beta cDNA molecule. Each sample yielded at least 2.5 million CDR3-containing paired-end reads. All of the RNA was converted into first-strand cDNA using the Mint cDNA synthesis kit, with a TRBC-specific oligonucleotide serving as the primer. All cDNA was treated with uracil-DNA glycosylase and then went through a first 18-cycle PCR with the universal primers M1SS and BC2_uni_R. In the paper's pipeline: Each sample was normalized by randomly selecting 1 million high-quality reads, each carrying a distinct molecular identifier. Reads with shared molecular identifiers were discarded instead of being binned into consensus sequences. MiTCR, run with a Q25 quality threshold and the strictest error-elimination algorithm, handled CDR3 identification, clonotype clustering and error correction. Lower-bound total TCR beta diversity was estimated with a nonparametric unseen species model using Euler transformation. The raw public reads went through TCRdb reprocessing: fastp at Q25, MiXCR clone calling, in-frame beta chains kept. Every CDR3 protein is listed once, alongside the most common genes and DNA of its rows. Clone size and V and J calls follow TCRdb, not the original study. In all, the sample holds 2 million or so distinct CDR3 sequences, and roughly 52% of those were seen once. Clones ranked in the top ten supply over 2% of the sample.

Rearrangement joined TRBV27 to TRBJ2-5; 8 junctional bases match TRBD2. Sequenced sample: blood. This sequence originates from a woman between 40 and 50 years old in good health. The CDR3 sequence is CASSLLGLGQETQYF. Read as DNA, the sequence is TGTGCCAGCAGTTTATTGGGACTAGGACAAGAGACCCAGTACTTC.